This T cell receptor beta chain was sequenced for a study of CD4 T cells in relation to SARS-CoV-2 and coronaviruses. The table came from immunoSEQ multiplex PCR; TCRdb's copy has only in-frame clones and leaves some out. The sample consists of some 40,000 clones, more than 60% of them appearing once. A remark on this clone: Its specificity is unknown.

From germline, CDR1 is MDHEN and CDR2 SYDVKM. CDR3 size: 15 residues. Unmatched junction bases numbered 3, after V lost 3 bases and J lost 4 bases. Sequenced material: memory CD4+ T cells from PBMCs, cultured in vitro. The V gene is TRBV28, the J gene TRBJ1-6, with 7 positions matching TRBD1. The clonotype comes from an adult with COVID-19. CDR3 sequence (DNA): TGTGCCAGCAGTTTGCGGACAGGTTATAATTCACCCCTCCACTTT. This translates into CASSLRTGYNSPLHF.